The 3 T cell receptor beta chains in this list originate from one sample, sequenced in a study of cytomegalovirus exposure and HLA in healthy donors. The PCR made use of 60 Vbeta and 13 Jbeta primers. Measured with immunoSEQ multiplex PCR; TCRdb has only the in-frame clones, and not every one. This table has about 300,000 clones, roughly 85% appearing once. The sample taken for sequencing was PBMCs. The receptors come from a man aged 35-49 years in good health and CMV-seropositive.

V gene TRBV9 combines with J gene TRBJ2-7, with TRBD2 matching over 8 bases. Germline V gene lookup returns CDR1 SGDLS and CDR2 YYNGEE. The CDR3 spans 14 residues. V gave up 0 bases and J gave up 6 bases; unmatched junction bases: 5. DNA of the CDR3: TGTGCCAGCAGCGTAGGAAGTAGCGGGACCGAGCAGTACTTC. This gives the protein CASSVGSSGTEQYF.

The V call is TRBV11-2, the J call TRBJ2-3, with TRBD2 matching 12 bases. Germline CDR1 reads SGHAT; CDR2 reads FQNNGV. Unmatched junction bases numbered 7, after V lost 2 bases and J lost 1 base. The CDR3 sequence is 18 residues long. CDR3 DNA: TGTGCCAGCAGCTTATGGTCTAGCGGGAGGGGGGGCACAGATACGCAGTATTTT. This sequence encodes CASSLWSSGRGGTDTQYF.

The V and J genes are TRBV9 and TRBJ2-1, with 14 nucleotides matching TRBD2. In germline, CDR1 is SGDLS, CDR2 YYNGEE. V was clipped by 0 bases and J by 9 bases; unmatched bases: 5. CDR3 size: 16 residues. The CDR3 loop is CASSVGGTSGSGEQFF. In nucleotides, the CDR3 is TGTGCCAGCAGCGTAGGTGGGACTAGCGGGAGTGGTGAGCAGTTCTTC.